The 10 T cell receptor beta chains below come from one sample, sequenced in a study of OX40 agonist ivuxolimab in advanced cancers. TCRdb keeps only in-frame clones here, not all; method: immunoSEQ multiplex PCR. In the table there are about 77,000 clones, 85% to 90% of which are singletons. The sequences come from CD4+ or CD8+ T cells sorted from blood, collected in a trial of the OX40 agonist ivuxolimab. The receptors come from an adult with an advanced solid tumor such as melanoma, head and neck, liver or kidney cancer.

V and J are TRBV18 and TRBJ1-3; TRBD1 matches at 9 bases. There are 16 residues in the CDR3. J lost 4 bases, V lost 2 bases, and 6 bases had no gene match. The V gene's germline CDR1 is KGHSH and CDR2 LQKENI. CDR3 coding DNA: TGTGCCAGCTCACCAGGGGACAGGGCGAGAGGAAACACCATATATTTT. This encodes CASSPGDRARGNTIYF.

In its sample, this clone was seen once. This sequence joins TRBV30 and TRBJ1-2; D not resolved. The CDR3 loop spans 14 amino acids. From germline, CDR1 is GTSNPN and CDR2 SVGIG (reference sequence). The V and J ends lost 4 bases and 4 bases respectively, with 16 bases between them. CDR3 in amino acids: CAWKEGMVGYGYTF. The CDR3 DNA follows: TGTGCCTGGAAAGAGGGAATGGTGGGCTATGGCTACACCTTC.

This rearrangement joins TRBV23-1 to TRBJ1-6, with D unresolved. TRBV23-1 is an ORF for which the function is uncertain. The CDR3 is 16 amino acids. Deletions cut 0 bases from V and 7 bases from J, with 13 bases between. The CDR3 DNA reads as TGCGCCAGCAGTCAATCCAATCAGGCTAACAATTCACCCCTCCACTTT. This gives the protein CASSQSNQANNSPLHF.

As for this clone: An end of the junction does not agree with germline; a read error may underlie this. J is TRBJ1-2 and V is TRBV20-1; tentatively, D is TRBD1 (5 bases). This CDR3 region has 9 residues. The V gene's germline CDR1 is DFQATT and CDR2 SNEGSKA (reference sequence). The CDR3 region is CSAGQGHFF. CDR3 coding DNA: TGCAGTGCTGGCCAGGGCCATTTCTTC.

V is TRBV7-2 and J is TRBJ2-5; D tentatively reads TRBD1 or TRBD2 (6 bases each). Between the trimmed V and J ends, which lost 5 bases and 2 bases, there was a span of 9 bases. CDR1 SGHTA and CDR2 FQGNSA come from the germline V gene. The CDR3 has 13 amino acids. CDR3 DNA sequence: TGTGCCAGCAGCGCGGGACAACAAGAGACCCAGTACTTC. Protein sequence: CASSAGQQETQYF.

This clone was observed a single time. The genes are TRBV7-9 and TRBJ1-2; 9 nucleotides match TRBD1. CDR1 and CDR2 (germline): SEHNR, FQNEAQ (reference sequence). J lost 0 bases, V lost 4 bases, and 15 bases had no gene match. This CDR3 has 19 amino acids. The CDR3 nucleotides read TGTGCCAGCAGCTCTCCGCTACGCGGGACAGGGCTCACTAACTATGGCTACACCTTC. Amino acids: CASSSPLRGTGLTNYGYTF.

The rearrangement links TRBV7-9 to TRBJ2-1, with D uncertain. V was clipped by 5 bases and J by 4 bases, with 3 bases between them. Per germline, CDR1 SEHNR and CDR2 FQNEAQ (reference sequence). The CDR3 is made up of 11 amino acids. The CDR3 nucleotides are TGTGCCAGCAGCCGTTACAATGAGCAGTTCTTC. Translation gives CASSRYNEQFF. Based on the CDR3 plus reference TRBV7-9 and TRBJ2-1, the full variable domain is DTGVSQNPRHKITKRGQNVTFRCDPISEHNRLYWYRQTLGQGPEFLTYFQNEAQLEKSRLLSDRFSAERPKGSFSTLEIQRTEQGDSAMYLCASSRYNEQFFGPGTRLTVL.

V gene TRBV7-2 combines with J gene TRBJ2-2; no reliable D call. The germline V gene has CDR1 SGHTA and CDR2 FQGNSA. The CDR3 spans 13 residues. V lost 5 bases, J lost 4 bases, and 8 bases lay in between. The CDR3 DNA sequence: TGTGCCAGCAGCACATTAGGCACCGGGGAGCTGTTTTTT. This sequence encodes CASSTLGTGELFF. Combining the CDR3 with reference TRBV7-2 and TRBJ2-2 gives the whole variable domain GAGVSQSPSNKVTEKGKDVELRCDPISGHTALYWYRQSLGQGLEFLIYFQGNSAPDKSGLPSDRFSAERTGGSVSTLTIQRTQQEDSAVYLCASSTLGTGELFFGEGSRLTVL.

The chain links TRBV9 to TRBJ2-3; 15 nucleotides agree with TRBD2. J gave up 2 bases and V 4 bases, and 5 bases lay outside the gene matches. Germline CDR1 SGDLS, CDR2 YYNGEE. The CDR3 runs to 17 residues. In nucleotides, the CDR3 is TGTGCCAGCAGCACAGGACTAGCGGGGGGGTTCACAGATACGCAGTATTTT. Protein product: CASSTGLAGGFTDTQYF.

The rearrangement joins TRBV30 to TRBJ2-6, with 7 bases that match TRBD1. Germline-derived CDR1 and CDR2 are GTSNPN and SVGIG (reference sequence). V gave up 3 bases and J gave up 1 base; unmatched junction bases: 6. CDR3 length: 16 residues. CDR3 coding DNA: TGTGCCTGGAGAGGGGGCTCAACATCTGGGGCCAACGTCCTGACTTTC. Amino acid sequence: CAWRGGSTSGANVLTF. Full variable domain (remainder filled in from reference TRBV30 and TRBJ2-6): SQTIHQWPATLVQPVGSPLSLECTVEGTSNPNLYWYRQAAGRGLQLLFYSVGIGQISSEVPQNLSASRPQDRQFILSSKKLLLSDSGFYLCAWRGGSTSGANVLTFGAGSRLTVL.